The rows below give T cell receptor beta chains drawn from one sample of a study of cytomegalovirus exposure and HLA in healthy donors. Using immunoSEQ multiplex PCR, the repertoire was profiled, and TCRdb retains in-frame clones only, with some absent. This table holds roughly 160,000 clones, less than 80% found once. The sample was PBMCs. All receptors come from a man in his forties in good health and CMV-seronegative. Each CDR3 is given with its conserved first and last residue. Each record gives: J gene, V gene, D gene, clone size, CDR3 DNA, CDR3 protein. The D gene is left open where the match is weak. Size is omitted from some rows. Given values are once, few, many or a class for expanded clones.

J gene: TRBJ2-3; V gene: TRBV4-1; D gene: -; clone size: -; CDR3 DNA: TGCGCCAGCAGCAAAGGGATTCAAGGGGGTGGCACAGATACGCAGTATTTT; CDR3 protein: CASSKGIQGGGTDTQYF
J gene: TRBJ2-1; V gene: TRBV7-9; D gene: TRBD2; clone size: -; CDR3 DNA: TGTTCCAGCAGCCCGGGACTAGCGGGGGGCATCGATGAGCAGTTCTTC; CDR3 protein: CSSSPGLAGGIDEQFF
J gene: TRBJ2-1; V gene: TRBV5-8; D gene: TRBD1; clone size: few; CDR3 DNA: TGTGCCAGCAGCATGGGACAGATTCCCTACAATGAGCAGTTCTTC; CDR3 protein: CASSMGQIPYNEQFF
J gene: TRBJ2-2; V gene: TRBV9; D gene: TRBD2; clone size: -; CDR3 DNA: TGTGCCAGCGGAAGGACTAGCGGAAATACCGGGGAGCTGTTTTTT; CDR3 protein: CASGRTSGNTGELFF
J gene: TRBJ2-1; V gene: TRBV9; D gene: TRBD2; clone size: -; CDR3 DNA: TGTGCCAGCAGCATCGGACTAGATGAGCAGTTCTTC; CDR3 protein: CASSIGLDEQFF
J gene: TRBJ2-3; V gene: TRBV9; D gene: TRBD2; clone size: once; CDR3 DNA: TGTGCCAGCAGCGTACCCTCTGGGCGGGGGGATAGCACAGATACGCAGTATTTT; CDR3 protein: CASSVPSGRGDSTDTQYF
J gene: TRBJ1-3; V gene: TRBV12-5; D gene: -; clone size: -; CDR3 DNA: TGTGCTAGTGGTTTGGCCCAGGGTAGGGCCAACCTATACACCATATATTTT; CDR3 protein: CASGLAQGRANLYTIYF
J gene: TRBJ1-6; V gene: TRBV30; D gene: -; clone size: once; CDR3 DNA: TGTGCCTGGAGCCCGGGTCGTAATTCACCCCTCCACTTT; CDR3 protein: CAWSPGRNSPLHF
J gene: TRBJ1-2; V gene: TRBV2; D gene: -; clone size: few; CDR3 DNA: TGTGCCAGCCGACGAGGGGGTACTAACTATGGCTACACCTTC; CDR3 protein: CASRRGGTNYGYTF
J gene: TRBJ2-1; V gene: TRBV19; D gene: TRBD2; clone size: -; CDR3 DNA: TGTGCCAGTAGTAGCAAGCCCGGGGGGGCCCCCTACAATGAGCAGTTCTTC; CDR3 protein: CASSSKPGGAPYNEQFF
J gene: TRBJ2-3; V gene: TRBV7-2; D gene: TRBD2; clone size: once; CDR3 DNA: TGTGCCAGCAGGTTTAGCGGGGGGGCCCGTACAGATACGCAGTATTTT; CDR3 protein: CASRFSGGARTDTQYF
J gene: TRBJ1-4; V gene: TRBV6-5; D gene: -; clone size: -; CDR3 DNA: TGTGCCAGCAGTCTGCGCGGCGAAAAACTGTTTTTT; CDR3 protein: CASSLRGEKLFF
J gene: TRBJ1-2; V gene: TRBV28; D gene: -; clone size: -; CDR3 DNA: TGTGCCAGCAGTTTGCCAGGGAACGGCTACACCTTC; CDR3 protein: CASSLPGNGYTF
J gene: TRBJ2-7; V gene: TRBV29-1; D gene: -; clone size: -; CDR3 DNA: TGCAGCGCCCGGGAGCCCCCCTACGAGCAGTACTTC; CDR3 protein: CSAREPPYEQYF
J gene: TRBJ2-5; V gene: TRBV5-1; D gene: TRBD1; clone size: -; CDR3 DNA: TGCGCCAGCAGCCTTGAAGCCAGGACAGGGGCAAAAGAGACCCAGTACTTC; CDR3 protein: CASSLEARTGAKETQYF
J gene: TRBJ2-7; V gene: TRBV27; D gene: -; clone size: -; CDR3 DNA: TGTGCCAGCGCAACAATTTGGGACAAGGGTTCGGGCGAGCAGTACTTC; CDR3 protein: CASATIWDKGSGEQYF
J gene: TRBJ1-3; V gene: TRBV9; D gene: TRBD1; clone size: -; CDR3 DNA: TGTGCCAGCAGCGTAGATATGACAGGGGGCGCGGGAAACACCATATATTTT; CDR3 protein: CASSVDMTGGAGNTIYF
J gene: TRBJ2-5; V gene: TRBV4-2; D gene: TRBD2; clone size: -; CDR3 DNA: TGTGCCAGCAGCCAAGAAATTGTGGGAGGGCAAGAGACCCAGTACTTC; CDR3 protein: CASSQEIVGGQETQYF
J gene: TRBJ1-3; V gene: TRBV9; D gene: -; clone size: -; CDR3 DNA: TGTGCCAGCAGCGTAGCTCAGTACCCACCTGGAAACACCATATATTTT; CDR3 protein: CASSVAQYPPGNTIYF
J gene: TRBJ2-7; V gene: TRBV29-1; D gene: -; clone size: -; CDR3 DNA: TGCAGCGTTGTGCCAGCGGGCGGCTACGAGCAGTACTTC; CDR3 protein: CSVVPAGGYEQYF
J gene: TRBJ2-7; V gene: TRBV6-5; D gene: -; clone size: -; CDR3 DNA: TGTGCCAGCAGCGTAGACAGGTCCTACGAGCAGTACTTC; CDR3 protein: CASSVDRSYEQYF
J gene: TRBJ2-7; V gene: TRBV5-4; D gene: TRBD1; clone size: few; CDR3 DNA: TGTGCCAGCAGCGATCAGGGGGTGTGGTACGAGCAGTACTTC; CDR3 protein: CASSDQGVWYEQYF
J gene: TRBJ2-1; V gene: TRBV28; D gene: TRBD1; clone size: -; CDR3 DNA: TGTGCCAGCAGACGAAGGACAGGGTTTGTTGATGAGCAGTTCTTC; CDR3 protein: CASRRRTGFVDEQFF
J gene: TRBJ2-1; V gene: TRBV6-1; D gene: -; clone size: once; CDR3 DNA: TGTGCCAGCAGTGAAACGGCAGGGGTAGACAATGAGCAGTTCTTC; CDR3 protein: CASSETAGVDNEQFF
J gene: TRBJ2-5; V gene: TRBV6-1; D gene: -; clone size: few; CDR3 DNA: TGTGCCAGCAGTGAAGCGCGGGAAGAGACCCAGTACTTC; CDR3 protein: CASSEAREETQYF